This TCR beta chain came from a study of T cell responses to AZD1222 COVID-19 vaccine. Notes on the study in general: Among AZD1222 vaccinees, only six or seven were seropositive at baseline. Sampled repertoires all dated from after the peak T cell response. Across the whole spike, CD4 TCRs peaked at regions 160-218 and 743-854. Epitopes outside B.1.351 and B.1.1.7 mutated regions reportedly drew nearly half of spike TCRs.

Sequencing was performed with immunoSEQ multiplex PCR; in TCRdb, only in-frame clones are kept and a portion is missing. The profile shows 89,000 or so clones, about 93% of them singletons. CDR3 length equals 15 residues. The germline V gene has CDR1 MNHEY and CDR2 SVGAGI. V was clipped by 6 bases and J by 6 bases, with 15 bases between them. Worth noting for this clone: Antigen specificity is unknown.

This clonotype was obtained from an adult who received the AZD1222 COVID-19 vaccine. The sample here was peripheral blood, taken 28 days after the second AZD1222 dose. This chain connects TRBV6-5 to TRBJ1-6; D is ambiguous. The CDR3 nucleotides read TGTGCCAGCAGGAAGGACCGGGGAATTAATTCACCCCTCCACTTT. This translates into CASRKDRGINSPLHF.